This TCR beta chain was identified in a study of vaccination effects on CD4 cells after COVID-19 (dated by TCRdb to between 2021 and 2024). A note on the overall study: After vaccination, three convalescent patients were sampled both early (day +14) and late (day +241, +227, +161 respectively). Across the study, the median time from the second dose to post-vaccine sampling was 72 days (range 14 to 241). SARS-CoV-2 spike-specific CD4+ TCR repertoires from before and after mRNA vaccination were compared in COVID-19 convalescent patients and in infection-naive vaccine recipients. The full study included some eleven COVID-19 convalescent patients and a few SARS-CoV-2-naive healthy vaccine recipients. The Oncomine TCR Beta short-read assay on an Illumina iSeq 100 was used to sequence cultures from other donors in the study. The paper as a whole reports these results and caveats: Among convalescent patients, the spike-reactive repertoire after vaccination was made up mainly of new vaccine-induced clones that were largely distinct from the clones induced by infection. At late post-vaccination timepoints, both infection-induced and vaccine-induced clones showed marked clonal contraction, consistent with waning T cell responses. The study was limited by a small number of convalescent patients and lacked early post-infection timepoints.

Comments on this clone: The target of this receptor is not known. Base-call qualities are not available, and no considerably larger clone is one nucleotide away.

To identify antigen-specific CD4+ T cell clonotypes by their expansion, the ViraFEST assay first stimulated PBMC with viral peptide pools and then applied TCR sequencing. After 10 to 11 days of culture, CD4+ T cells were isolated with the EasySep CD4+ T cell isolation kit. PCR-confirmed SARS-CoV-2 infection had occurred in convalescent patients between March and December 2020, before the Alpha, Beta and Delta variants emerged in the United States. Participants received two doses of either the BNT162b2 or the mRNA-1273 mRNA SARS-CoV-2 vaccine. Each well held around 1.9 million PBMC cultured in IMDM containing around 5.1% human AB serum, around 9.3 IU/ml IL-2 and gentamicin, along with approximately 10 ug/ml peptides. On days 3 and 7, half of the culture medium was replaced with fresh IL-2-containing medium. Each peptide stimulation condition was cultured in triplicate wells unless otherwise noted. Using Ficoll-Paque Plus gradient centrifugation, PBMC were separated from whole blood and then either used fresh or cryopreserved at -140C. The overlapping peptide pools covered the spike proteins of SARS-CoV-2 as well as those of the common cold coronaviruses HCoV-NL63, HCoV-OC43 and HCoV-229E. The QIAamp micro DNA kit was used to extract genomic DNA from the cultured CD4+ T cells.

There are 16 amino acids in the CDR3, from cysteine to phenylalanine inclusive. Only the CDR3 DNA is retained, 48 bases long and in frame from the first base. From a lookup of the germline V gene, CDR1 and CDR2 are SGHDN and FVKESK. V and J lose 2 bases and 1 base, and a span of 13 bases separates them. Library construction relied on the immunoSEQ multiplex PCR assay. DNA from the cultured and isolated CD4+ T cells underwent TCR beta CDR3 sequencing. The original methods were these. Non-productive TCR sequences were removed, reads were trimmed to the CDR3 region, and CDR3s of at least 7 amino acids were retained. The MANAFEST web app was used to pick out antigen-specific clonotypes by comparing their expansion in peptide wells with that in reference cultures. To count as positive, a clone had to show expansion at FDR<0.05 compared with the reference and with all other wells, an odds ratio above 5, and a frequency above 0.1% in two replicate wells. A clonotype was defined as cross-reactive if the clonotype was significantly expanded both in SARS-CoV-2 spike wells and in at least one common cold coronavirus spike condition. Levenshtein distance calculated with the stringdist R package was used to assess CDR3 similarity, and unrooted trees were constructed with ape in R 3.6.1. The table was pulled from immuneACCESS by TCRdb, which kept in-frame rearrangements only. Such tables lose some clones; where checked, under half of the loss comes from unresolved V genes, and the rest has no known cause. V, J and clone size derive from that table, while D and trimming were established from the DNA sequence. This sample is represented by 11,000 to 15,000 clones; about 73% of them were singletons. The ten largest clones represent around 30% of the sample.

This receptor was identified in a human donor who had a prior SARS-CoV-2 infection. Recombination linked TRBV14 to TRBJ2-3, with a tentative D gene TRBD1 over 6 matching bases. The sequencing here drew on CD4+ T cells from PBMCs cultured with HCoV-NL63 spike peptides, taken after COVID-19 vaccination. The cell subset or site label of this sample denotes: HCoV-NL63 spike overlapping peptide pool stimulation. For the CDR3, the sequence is CASSQTGFWGTDTQYF. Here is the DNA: TGTGCCAGCAGCCAAACAGGGTTTTGGGGCACAGATACGCAGTATTTT.